This TCR beta chain emerged from a study of shared clonotypes between healthy human individuals. Study overall: Per donor, three plates held CD4 naive cells, three held CD4 memory, two held CD8 naive and one held CD8 memory.

Findings of the study overall: What naive subsets generally showed was a larger estimated richness than memory subsets showed.

When replicate PCRs were run on sorted subsets, they used 150 to 200 ng DNA, around 33,000 T cell genomes. Original processing methods: Quality scores were absent from the junction-only immunoSEQ sequences, so filtering differed. TCRdb's table, derived via immunoSEQ multiplex PCR, lists solely in-frame clones and lacks some. V, J and clone size derive from that table, while D and trimming were established from the DNA sequence. Here the sample spans hundreds of thousands of clones, roughly nine tenths being singletons. The naive CD8 fraction comprised CD45RO-negative cells positively selected for CCR7 and excluded terminally differentiated effector memory CD45RA+ cells. Notes on this clone: Its antigen is currently unknown.

CDR3 length equals 15 residues. V dropped 4 bases and J dropped 0 bases, with 10 bases sitting between them. Germline V gene lookup returns CDR1 SNHLY and CDR2 FYNNEI. This TCR was recovered from a man aged 25 to 40 in good health. V is TRBV2 and J is TRBJ2-1; D is ambiguous. The material sequenced was naive CD8+ T cells sorted from blood. The CDR3 bases are TGTGCCAGCAGTGGACTCTCCAGCTCCTACAATGAGCAGTTCTTC. Protein: CASSGLSSSYNEQFF.